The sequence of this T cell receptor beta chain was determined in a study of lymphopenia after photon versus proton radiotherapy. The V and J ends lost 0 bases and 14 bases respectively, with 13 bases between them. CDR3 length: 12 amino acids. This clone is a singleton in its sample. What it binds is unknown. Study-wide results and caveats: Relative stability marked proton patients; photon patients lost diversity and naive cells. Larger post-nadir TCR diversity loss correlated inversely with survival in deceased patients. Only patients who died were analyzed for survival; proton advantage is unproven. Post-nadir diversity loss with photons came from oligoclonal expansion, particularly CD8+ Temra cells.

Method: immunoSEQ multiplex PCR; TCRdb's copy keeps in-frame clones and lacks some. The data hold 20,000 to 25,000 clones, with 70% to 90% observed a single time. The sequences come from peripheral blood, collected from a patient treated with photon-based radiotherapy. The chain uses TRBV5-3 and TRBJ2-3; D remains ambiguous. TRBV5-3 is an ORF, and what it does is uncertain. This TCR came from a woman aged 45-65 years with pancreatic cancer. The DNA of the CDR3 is TGTGCCAGAAGCTTGGGGTTCAAGCTGAGGTATTTT. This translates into CARSLGFKLRYF.